This T cell receptor (beta chain) came from a study of blood T cell repertoires in COVID-19. Study at large: From the United States, Italy and Spain came samples of acute and convalescent COVID-19. PBMCs, B-cell-depleted T cells, or T cells were the source of the cDNA or gDNA that made up the material.

Data came from immunoSEQ multiplex PCR; TCRdb stores just in-frame clones and leaves some out. The sample lists 150,000 to 200,000 clones; 70% to 90% were seen once. The CDR3 runs to 15 residues. The ends lost 4 bases at V and 4 bases at J; junction bases unmatched: 7. The germline V gene has CDR1 SNHLY and CDR2 FYNNEI. Sequencing input: peripheral blood. The chain recombines TRBV2 with TRBJ1-5; 7 bases align to TRBD1. This sequence originates from a man in his fifties or sixties with active or convalescent COVID-19. The CDR3 reads CASSAQGQRNQPQHF. CDR3 nucleotide sequence: TGTGCCAGCAGTGCCCAGGGACAGAGAAATCAGCCCCAGCATTTT.